These 26 T cell receptor beta chains originate from one sample sequenced in a study of post-analysis software for immune sequencing data (dated by TCRdb to the mid-2010s). Beyond this particular receptor, the publication reports: Significantly higher frequencies in patients than in controls were found for a handful of TRBV segments, including TRBV5-6, TRBV5-1 and TRBV20-1.

These receptors' antigens are unknown. Receptor libraries were prepared by PCR. The sample was run on an Illumina HiSeq 2500. To reduce PCR and sequencing biases, unique molecular identifiers were built into the TCR beta cDNA libraries. The public reads were quality trimmed at Q25 with fastp and then assembled into clones with MiXCR by TCRdb, keeping productive beta chains. Each CDR3 protein appears once, grouped with its most common genes and DNA. The sample table holds 700,000 to 800,000 distinct CDR3 sequences, of which roughly 27% were seen once. The top ten constitute more than 0.45% of the sample. The material sequenced was blood. Source of these receptors: a girl between 10 and 17 years old with multiple sclerosis.

This clonotype was seen at least ten times. The chain couples TRBV28 to TRBJ2-5; D ambiguous. V was trimmed by 4 bases and J by 1 base, leaving 10 bases between them. The CDR3 has 14 amino acids. Germline V gene data show CDR1 as MDHEN and CDR2 as SYDVKM. CDR3 sequence (DNA): TGTGCCAGCAGTTCTACAGCGACCCAAGAGACCCAGTACTTC. Protein product: CASSSTATQETQYF. Combining the CDR3 with reference TRBV28 and TRBJ2-5 gives the whole variable domain DVKVTQSSRYLVKRTGEKVFLECVQDMDHENMFWYRQDPGLGLRLIYFSYDVKMKEKGDIPEGYSVSREKKERFSLILESASTNQTSMYLCASSSTATQETQYFGPGTRLLVL.

V and J are TRBV28 and TRBJ2-5; D is unresolved. The CDR3 loop spans 16 amino acids. In germline, CDR1 is MDHEN, CDR2 SYDVKM. V was shortened by 6 bases and J by 0 bases, with 17 bases between the two germline ends. The CDR3 DNA follows: TGTGCCAGCAGCTCCCCCCAAGCCGGATACCAAGAGACCCAGTACTTC. It translates to CASSSPQAGYQETQYF.

V and J are TRBV5-5 and TRBJ2-1; D is perhaps TRBD1 (6 bases). The CDR3 has 17 amino acids. V was trimmed by 0 bases and J by 6 bases, leaving 19 bases between them. Looked up from germline, CDR1 is SGHKS and CDR2 is YYEKEE (reference sequence). DNA of the CDR3: TGTGCCAGCAGCTTGGAGGCCTCAGGGGTAAATAGCAATGAGCAGTTCTTC. Translated: CASSLEASGVNSNEQFF.

The chain carries TRBV12-3 or TRBV12-4 and TRBJ2-1; 11 positions agree with TRBD2. CDR3 length equals 17 residues. Trimming cost V 1 base and J 7 bases; bases outside gene matches: 9. The DNA of the CDR3 is TGTGCCAGCAGTTTAGTGGTCACTAGCGGGGGAGGGAATGAGCAGTTCTTC. The encoded protein is CASSLVVTSGGGNEQFF.

The chain couples TRBV27 to TRBJ2-7, with D unresolved. This CDR3 is 14 amino acids long. With 4 bases removed from V and 5 bases from J, the gap between germline ends came to 15 bases. Looked up from germline, CDR1 is MNHEY and CDR2 is SMNVEV (reference sequence). CDR3 DNA: TGTGCCAGCAGTTCGGACCCTTGGGCCCACGAGCAGTACTTC. Its translation: CASSSDPWAHEQYF.

This clonotype has a handful of counts. This rearrangement joins TRBV24-1 to TRBJ2-1, with 13 bases identical to TRBD2. The CDR3 length is 16 residues. Germline CDR1 reads KGHDR; CDR2 reads SFDVKD. V dropped 2 bases and J dropped 5; count of bases not matched to a gene: 2. The chain's CDR3 is CATSDSGLAGDNEQFF. CDR3 nucleotide sequence: TGTGCCACCAGTGATTCCGGACTAGCGGGGGACAATGAGCAGTTCTTC.

This clonotype was detected a few times. V is TRBV9 and J is TRBJ1-1; no definite D call. Germline V lookup: CDR1 SGDLS, CDR2 YYNGEE. There are 14 residues in the CDR3. The ends were cut back, 0 bases at V and 6 bases at J, with 12 bases in the middle. The CDR3 region is CASSVVTTTAEAFF. The CDR3 DNA sequence: TGTGCCAGCAGCGTAGTCACAACTACCGCTGAAGCTTTCTTT. Full variable domain (rest looked up from reference TRBV9 and TRBJ1-1): DSGVTQTPKHLITATGQRVTLRCSPRSGDLSVYWYQQSLDQGLQFLIQYYNGEERAKGNILERFSAQQFPDLHSELNLSSLELGDSALYFCASSVVTTTAEAFFGQGTRLTVV.

This chain joins TRBV3-1 and TRBJ2-3; 10 bases line up with TRBD2. The germline V gene encodes CDR1 LGHDT and CDR2 YNNKEL (reference sequence). Unmatched junction bases numbered 9, after V lost 3 bases and J lost 6 bases. CDR3 length: 16 residues. The CDR3 protein is CASSHDLAGGGDTQYF. The CDR3 bases are TGTGCCAGCAGCCATGATTTAGCGGGGGGCGGGGATACGCAGTATTTT.

In this sample, this clonotype turned up a few times. The chain couples TRBV7-2 to TRBJ2-5, with a tentative D call TRBD1 (6 bases). V was cut by 4 bases and J by 11 bases, with 17 bases left in between. From germline, CDR1 is SGHTA and CDR2 FQGNSA. The CDR3 contains 13 residues. The CDR3: CASSWVGGDSQYF. The CDR3 region has the DNA TGTGCCAGCAGCTGGGTTGGGGGCGATTCGCAGTACTTC.

The chain links TRBV7-9 to TRBJ2-5; perhaps TRBD2 as D (5 bases). The CDR3 extends over 15 amino acids. Trimming stripped 5 bases from V and 1 base from J, with 14 bases between. Germline CDR1 reads SEHNR; CDR2 reads FQNEAQ (reference sequence). The CDR3 region has the DNA TGTGCCAGCAGCCCAACCGGACTGAGCCAAGAGACCCAGTACTTC. This translates into CASSPTGLSQETQYF.

V and J are TRBV5-1 and TRBJ2-1, with 10 bases aligning to TRBD2. The CDR3 consists of 16 residues. Per the germline V gene, CDR1 is SGHRS and CDR2 is YFSETQ. The V and J ends lost 1 base and 6 bases, in that order; junction bases with no gene match: 7. The CDR3 loop is CASSLSGLAGVNEQFF. Written as DNA, the CDR3 is TGCGCCAGCAGCTTGAGTGGGCTAGCGGGAGTCAATGAGCAGTTCTTC.

Worth noting for this clonotype: At one end, the junction sequence differs from germline, possibly due to a read error. This rearrangement joins TRBV4-3 to TRBJ1-5; the D gene is possibly TRBD1 (6 bases). The CDR3 runs 15 residues. The germline V gene has CDR1 LGHNA and CDR2 YSLEER. CDR3 sequence reads: CAGSQGAGAPPPQHF. The CDR3 bases are TGCGCCGGCAGCCAAGGCGCGGGGGCCCCACCGCCCCAGCATTTT.

The rearrangement uses TRBV7-7 and TRBJ2-7; tentatively, D is TRBD1 or TRBD2 (5 bases each). V gave up 3 bases and J gave up 10 bases, with 19 bases separating them. The CDR3 extends over 14 amino acids. Germline V gives CDR1 SSHAT, CDR2 FNYEAQ (reference sequence). CDR3 nucleotide sequence: TGTGCCAGCAGCTTGGGACGTTTGGAGGAGGCCCAGTACTTC. Its translation is CASSLGRLEEAQYF.

The rearrangement joins TRBV3-1 to TRBJ2-1; no firm D call. The V end lost 4 bases, the J end lost 5 bases, and 12 bases lay between the germline ends. Germline V CDR1 and CDR2: LGHDT, YNNKEL (reference sequence). The CDR3 sequence is 14 residues long. The CDR3 bases are TGTGCCAGCAGCCTCATCGCCCGGGACAATGAGCAGTTCTTC. Translation gives CASSLIARDNEQFF.

Only a few counts were recorded for this clonotype. The chain carries TRBV5-1 and TRBJ2-3; no reliable D call. Trimming stripped 4 bases from V and 0 bases from J, with 12 bases between. The CDR3 totals 15 residues. Germline lookup yields CDR1 SGHRS and CDR2 YFSETQ. The CDR3 coding sequence is TGCGCCAGCAGCGTTGGAAGTACTAGCACAGATACGCAGTATTTT. It yields the protein CASSVGSTSTDTQYF.

This clonotype has just a few counts. The gene calls are TRBV6-2 or TRBV6-3 and TRBJ2-1; the D is unclear. The germline V gene has CDR1 MNHEY and CDR2 SVGEGT. The CDR3 has 15 residues. Trimming left V 6 bases short and J 6 bases short, with 18 bases between. The CDR3 spells CASRESIGLINEQFF. In DNA form, the CDR3 reads TGTGCCAGCAGAGAGAGCATAGGCCTTATCAATGAGCAGTTCTTC.

V is TRBV7-2 and J is TRBJ2-3; D possibly corresponds to TRBD1 (5 bases). V gave up 11 bases and J gave up 0 bases, with 12 bases separating them. The CDR3 consists of 13 residues. The germline V gene has CDR1 SGHTA and CDR2 FQGNSA. The CDR3 sequence: CAQGLGSTDTQYF. In DNA, the CDR3 is TGTGCCCAGGGTCTCGGGAGCACAGATACGCAGTATTTT. Together with reference TRBV7-2 and TRBJ2-3, the CDR3 gives the full variable domain: GAGVSQSPSNKVTEKGKDVELRCDPISGHTALYWYRQSLGQGLEFLIYFQGNSAPDKSGLPSDRFSAERTGGSVSTLTIQRTQQEDSAVYLCAQGLGSTDTQYFGPGTRLTVL.

The chain uses TRBV7-2 and TRBJ2-1; 12 bases map to TRBD2. This CDR3 has 18 residues. Per germline, CDR1 SGHTA and CDR2 FQGNSA. The V segment lost 0 bases and the J segment 0 bases; nucleotides outside the gene matches: 3. CDR3 sequence (DNA): TGTGCCAGCAGCTTAGCGGTGACTAGCGGGAGCTCCTACAATGAGCAGTTCTTC. The encoded protein is CASSLAVTSGSSYNEQFF.

This clonotype was found a few times. The chain combines TRBV3-1 with TRBJ1-2; weak D call: TRBD1 (5 bases). The CDR3 spans 15 residues. CDR1 is LGHDT, CDR2 YNNKEL, per germline (reference sequence). V was shortened by 1 base and J by 1 base, with 10 bases between the two germline ends. The CDR3 protein is CASSQGRAINYGYTF. The CDR3 DNA reads as TGTGCCAGCAGCCAAGGCAGGGCTATTAACTATGGCTACACCTTC.

The rearrangement uses TRBV7-2 and TRBJ2-7; D might be TRBD1 (6 bases). CDR1 is SGHTA and CDR2 is FQGNSA in the germline V gene. The CDR3 length is 14 residues. V was clipped by 1 base and J by 3 bases, with 10 bases between them. The CDR3 nucleotides read TGTGCCAGCAGCTTAGGGACAGTAAACTACGAGCAGTACTTC. Protein sequence: CASSLGTVNYEQYF.

The chain has TRBV7-9 and TRBJ2-7, with unresolved D. V was trimmed by 1 base and J by 12 bases, leaving 10 bases between them. In germline, CDR1 is SEHNR, CDR2 FQNEAQ (reference sequence). The CDR3 is 11 amino acids. In nucleotides, the CDR3 is TGTGCCAGCAGCTTAGGGGGTGTCTCGTACTTC. Protein sequence: CASSLGGVSYF.

V is TRBV20-1 and J is TRBJ2-1; D gene ambiguous. The CDR3 has 13 residues. Trimming took 3 bases from V and 0 from J, leaving 6 bases between them. Germline V CDR1 and CDR2: DFQATT, SNEGSKA (reference sequence). In DNA, the CDR3 is TGCAGTGCTAGGTCCCGCTCCTACAATGAGCAGTTCTTC. Translating gives CSARSRSYNEQFF.

This CDR3 reads CASSSQGRDTGELFF. The CDR3 nucleotides are TGTGCCAGCAGCTCGCAGGGTCGGGACACCGGGGAGCTGTTTTTT. J is TRBJ2-2 and V is TRBV11-2; D may be TRBD1 (5 bases). Trimming took off 4 bases at V and 3 bases at J, with 12 bases between the two ends. This CDR3 has 15 residues. Germline loops: CDR1 SGHAT, CDR2 FQNNGV.

About this clonotype: A much larger clone sits a single nucleotide away, making a read error possible. The V call is TRBV15, the J call TRBJ2-5; D gene unclear. V lost 3 bases, J lost 11 bases, and 13 bases lay in between. In germline, CDR1 is LNHNV, CDR2 YYDKDF (reference sequence). The CDR3 contains 12 residues. CDR3 in DNA: TGTGCCACCAGCAGTGATTGGAATGAGCAGTACTTC. It is translated as CATSSDWNEQYF.

This clonotype turned up a few times. V gene TRBV18 combines with J gene TRBJ2-6; tentative D call: TRBD1 (5 bases). Germline V gene sequence: CDR1 KGHSH, CDR2 LQKENI. The V gene lost 7 bases and the J gene lost 0 bases, with 7 bases spanning the gap. CDR3 length: 14 residues. The CDR3: CASFDSSGANVLTF. The CDR3 DNA reads as TGTGCCAGCTTCGACAGCTCTGGGGCCAACGTCCTGACTTTC.

Only a few counts were recorded for this clonotype. The rearrangement joins TRBV7-2 to TRBJ2-1; D is unclear. V was trimmed by 4 bases and J by 7 bases, leaving 17 bases between them. The CDR3 has 15 amino acids. The V gene's germline CDR1 is SGHTA and CDR2 FQGNSA. The CDR3, as DNA: TGTGCCAGCAGCTCAACATCCTCGGGCCTTAATGAGCAGTTCTTC. Translated, it gives CASSSTSSGLNEQFF.